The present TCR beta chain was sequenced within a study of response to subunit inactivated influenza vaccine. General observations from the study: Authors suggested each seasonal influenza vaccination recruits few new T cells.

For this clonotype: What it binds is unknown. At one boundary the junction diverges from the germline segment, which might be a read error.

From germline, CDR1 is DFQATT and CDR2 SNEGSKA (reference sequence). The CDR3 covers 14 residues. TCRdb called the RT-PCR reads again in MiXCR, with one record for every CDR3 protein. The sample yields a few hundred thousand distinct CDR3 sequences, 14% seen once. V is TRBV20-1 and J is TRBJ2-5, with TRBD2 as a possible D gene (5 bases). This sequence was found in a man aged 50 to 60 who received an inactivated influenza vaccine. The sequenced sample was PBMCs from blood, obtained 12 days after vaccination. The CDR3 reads CSARGSSEAETQYF. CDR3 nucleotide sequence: TGCAGTGCCAGAGGGTCTTCGGAGGCAGAGACCCAGTACTTC.